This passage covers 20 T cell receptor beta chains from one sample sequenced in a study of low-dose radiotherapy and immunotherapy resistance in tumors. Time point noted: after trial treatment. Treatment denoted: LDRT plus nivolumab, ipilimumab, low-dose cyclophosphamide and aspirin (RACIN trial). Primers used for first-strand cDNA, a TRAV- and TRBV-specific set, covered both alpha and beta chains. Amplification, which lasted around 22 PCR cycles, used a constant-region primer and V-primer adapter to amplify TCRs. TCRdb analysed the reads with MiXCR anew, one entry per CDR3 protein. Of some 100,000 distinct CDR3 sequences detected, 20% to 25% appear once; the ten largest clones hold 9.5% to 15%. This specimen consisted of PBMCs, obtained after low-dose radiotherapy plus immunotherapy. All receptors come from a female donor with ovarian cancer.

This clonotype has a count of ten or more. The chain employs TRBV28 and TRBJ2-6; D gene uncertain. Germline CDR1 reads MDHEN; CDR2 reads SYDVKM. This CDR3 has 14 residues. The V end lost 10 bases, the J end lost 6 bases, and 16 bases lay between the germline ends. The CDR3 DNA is TGTGCCACTTCTGGCCCATTTGAGGCCAACGTCCTGACTTTC. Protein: CATSGPFEANVLTF.

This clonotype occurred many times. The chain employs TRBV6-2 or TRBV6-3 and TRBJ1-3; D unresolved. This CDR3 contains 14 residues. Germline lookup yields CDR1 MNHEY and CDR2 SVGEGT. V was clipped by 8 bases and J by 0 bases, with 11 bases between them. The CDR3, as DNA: TGTGCCAGCTCAGTCTCATACTCTGGAAACACCATATATTTT. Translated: CASSVSYSGNTIYF.

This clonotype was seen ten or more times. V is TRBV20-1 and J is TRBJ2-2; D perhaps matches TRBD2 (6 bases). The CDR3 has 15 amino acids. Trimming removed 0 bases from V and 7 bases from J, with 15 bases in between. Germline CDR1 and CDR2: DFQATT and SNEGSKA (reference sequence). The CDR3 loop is CSARDGRTGFGELFF. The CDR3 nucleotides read TGCAGTGCTAGAGACGGGAGAACGGGTTTCGGGGAGCTGTTTTTT.

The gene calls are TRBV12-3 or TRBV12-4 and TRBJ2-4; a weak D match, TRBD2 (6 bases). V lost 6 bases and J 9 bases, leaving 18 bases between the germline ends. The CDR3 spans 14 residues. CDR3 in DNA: TGTGCCAGCAGCAAAAGGACGGAGGGACGCATTCAGTACTTC. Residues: CASSKRTEGRIQYF.

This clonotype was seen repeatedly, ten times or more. CDR3 sequence: CASSPMPGGQPQHF. As DNA, the CDR3 is TGTGCCAGCAGCCCGATGCCGGGGGGCCAGCCCCAGCATTTT. This chain uses TRBV7-2 with TRBJ1-5; D is possibly TRBD1 (6 bases). The CDR3 sequence is 14 residues long. The germline V gene encodes CDR1 SGHTA and CDR2 FQGNSA. Trimming removed 5 bases at V and 7 bases at J, with 15 bases between.

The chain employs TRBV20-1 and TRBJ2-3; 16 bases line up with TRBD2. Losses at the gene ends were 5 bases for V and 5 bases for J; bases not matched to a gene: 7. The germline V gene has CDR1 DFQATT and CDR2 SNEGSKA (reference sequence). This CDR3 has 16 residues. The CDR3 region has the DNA TGCAGTGCTGCGGGACTAGCGGGAGGGCCGAGAGATACGCAGTATTTT. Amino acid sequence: CSAAGLAGGPRDTQYF.

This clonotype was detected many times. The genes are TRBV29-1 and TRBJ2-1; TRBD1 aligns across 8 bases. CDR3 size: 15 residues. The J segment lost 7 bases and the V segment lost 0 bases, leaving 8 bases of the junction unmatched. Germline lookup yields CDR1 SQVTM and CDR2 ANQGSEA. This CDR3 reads CSVEEGQGALNEQFF. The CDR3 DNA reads TGCAGCGTTGAAGAAGGGCAGGGGGCTTTAAATGAGCAGTTCTTC.

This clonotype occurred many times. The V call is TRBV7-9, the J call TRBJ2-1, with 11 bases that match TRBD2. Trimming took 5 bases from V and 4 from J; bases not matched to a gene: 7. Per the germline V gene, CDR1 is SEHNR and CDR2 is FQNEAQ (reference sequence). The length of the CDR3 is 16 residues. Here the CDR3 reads CASSPTSGSVYNEQFF. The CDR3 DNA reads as TGTGCCAGCAGCCCCACTAGCGGGAGCGTATACAATGAGCAGTTCTTC.

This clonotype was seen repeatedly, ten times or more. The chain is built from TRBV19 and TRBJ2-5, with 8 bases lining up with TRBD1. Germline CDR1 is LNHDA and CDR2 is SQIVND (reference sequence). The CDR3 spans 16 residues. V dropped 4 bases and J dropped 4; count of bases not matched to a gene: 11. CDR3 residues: CASSTGGLGGRETQYF. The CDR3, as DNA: TGTGCCAGTAGTACAGGGGGCCTGGGGGGACGAGAGACCCAGTACTTC.

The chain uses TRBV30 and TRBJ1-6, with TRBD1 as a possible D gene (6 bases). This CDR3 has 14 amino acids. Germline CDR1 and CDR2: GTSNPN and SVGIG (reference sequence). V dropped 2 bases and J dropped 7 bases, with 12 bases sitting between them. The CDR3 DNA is TGTGCCTGGAGTACCCAGGGGAGGAATTCACCCCTCCACTTT. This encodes CAWSTQGRNSPLHF.

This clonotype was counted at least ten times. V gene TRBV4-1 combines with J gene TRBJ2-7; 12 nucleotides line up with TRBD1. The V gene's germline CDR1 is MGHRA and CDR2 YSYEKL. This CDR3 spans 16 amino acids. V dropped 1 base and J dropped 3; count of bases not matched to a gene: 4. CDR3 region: CASSQAGDRGHYEQYF. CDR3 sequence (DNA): TGCGCCAGCAGCCAAGCCGGGGACAGGGGGCACTACGAGCAGTACTTC.

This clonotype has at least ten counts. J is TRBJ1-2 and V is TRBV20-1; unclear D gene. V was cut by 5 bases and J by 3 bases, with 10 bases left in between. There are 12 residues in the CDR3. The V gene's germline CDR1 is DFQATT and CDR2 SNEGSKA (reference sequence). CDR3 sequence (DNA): TGCAGTGCTCAAGATCGGGACTATGGCTACACCTTC. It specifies CSAQDRDYGYTF.

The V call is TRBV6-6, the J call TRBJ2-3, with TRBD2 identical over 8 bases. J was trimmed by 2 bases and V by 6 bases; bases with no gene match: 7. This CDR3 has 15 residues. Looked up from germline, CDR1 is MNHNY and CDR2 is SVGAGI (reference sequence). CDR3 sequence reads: CASRGGGGITDTQYF. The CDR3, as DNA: TGTGCCAGCAGGGGAGGCGGGGGGATCACAGATACGCAGTATTTT.

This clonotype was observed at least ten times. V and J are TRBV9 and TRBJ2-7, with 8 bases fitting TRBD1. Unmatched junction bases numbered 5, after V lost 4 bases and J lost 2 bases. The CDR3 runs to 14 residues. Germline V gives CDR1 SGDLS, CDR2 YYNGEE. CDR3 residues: CASSSGQGTYEQYF. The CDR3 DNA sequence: TGTGCCAGCAGCTCCGGACAGGGTACCTACGAGCAGTACTTC.

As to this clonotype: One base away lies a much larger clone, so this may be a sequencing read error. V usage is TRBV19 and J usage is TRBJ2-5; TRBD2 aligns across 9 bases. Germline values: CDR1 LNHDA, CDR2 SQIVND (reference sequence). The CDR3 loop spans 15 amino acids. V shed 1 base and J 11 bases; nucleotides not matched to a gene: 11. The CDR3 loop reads CASSIVASGDNEQYF. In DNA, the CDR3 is TGTGCCAGTAGTATAGTTGCTAGCGGGGACAATGAGCAGTACTTC.

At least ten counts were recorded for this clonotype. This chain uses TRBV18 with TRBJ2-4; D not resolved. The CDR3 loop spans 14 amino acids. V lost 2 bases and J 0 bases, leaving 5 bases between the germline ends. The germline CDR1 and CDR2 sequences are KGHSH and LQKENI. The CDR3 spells CASSPMRAKNIQYF. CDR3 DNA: TGTGCCAGCTCACCAATGCGAGCCAAAAACATTCAGTACTTC.

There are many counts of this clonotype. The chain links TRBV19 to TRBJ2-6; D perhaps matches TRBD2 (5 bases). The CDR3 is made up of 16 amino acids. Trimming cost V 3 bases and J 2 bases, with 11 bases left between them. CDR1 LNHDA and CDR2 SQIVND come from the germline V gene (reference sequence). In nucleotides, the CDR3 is TGTGCCAGTAGTATCCCGCCCGGGGCTGGGGCCAACGTCCTGACTTTC. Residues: CASSIPPGAGANVLTF.

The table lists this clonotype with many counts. DNA for the CDR3: TGTGCCAGCAGCTCCGAGCGCGGACGTGGCAATGAGCAGTTCTTC. Protein product: CASSSERGRGNEQFF. The chain recombines TRBV7-9 with TRBJ2-1; no clear D. The CDR3 covers 15 residues. V lost 4 bases and J 6 bases, leaving 16 bases between the germline ends. Germline lookup yields CDR1 SEHNR and CDR2 FQNEAQ (reference sequence).

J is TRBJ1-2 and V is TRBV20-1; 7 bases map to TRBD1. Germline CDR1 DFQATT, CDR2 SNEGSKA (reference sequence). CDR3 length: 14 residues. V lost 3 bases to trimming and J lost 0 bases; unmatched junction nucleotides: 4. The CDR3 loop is CSASEGTANYGYTF. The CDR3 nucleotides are TGCAGTGCTAGTGAAGGGACAGCTAACTATGGCTACACCTTC.

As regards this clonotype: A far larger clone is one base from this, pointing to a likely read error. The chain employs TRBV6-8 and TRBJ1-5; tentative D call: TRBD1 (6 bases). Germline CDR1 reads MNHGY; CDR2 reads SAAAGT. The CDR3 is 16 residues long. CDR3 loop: CTSRPRGLYSNQPQHF. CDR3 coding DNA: TGTACCAGCAGACCCAGGGGCCTCTATAGCAATCAGCCCCAGCATTTT.